What follows are 17 T cell receptor beta chains derived from one specimen sequenced in a study of blood T cell repertoires in COVID-19. Here immunoSEQ multiplex PCR was the method, and the copy in TCRdb shows in-frame clones only, minus some. The sample has 200,000 to 300,000 clones; about 87% are singletons. Source material: PBMCs or T cells enriched from blood (not recorded which). These receptors were obtained from a woman in her forties with acute COVID-19.

The rearrangement uses TRBV9 and TRBJ2-5; TRBD2 matches 14 bases. This CDR3 spans 17 amino acids. V was pared by 4 bases and J by 5 bases, with 10 bases of the junction left unmatched. Germline V lookup: CDR1 SGDLS, CDR2 YYNGEE. CDR3 DNA sequence: TGTGCCAGCAGCATCGGGACTAGCGGGGGAGGGTTGGAGACCCAGTACTTC. Protein sequence: CASSIGTSGGGLETQYF.

The chain uses TRBV7-2 and TRBJ2-1; D is perhaps TRBD1 (6 bases). Germline V gene lookup returns CDR1 SGHTA and CDR2 FQGNSA. Trimming pared 4 bases from V and 10 bases from J, leaving 14 bases between. This CDR3 region has 13 residues. The CDR3 nucleotides are TGTGCCAGCAGCTCCTACAGGGATGGCGAGCAGTTCTTC. Translation: CASSSYRDGEQFF.

The chain combines TRBV5-1 with TRBJ1-3; 8 nucleotides agree with TRBD1. V lost 1 base and J lost 9; bases outside the gene matches: 9. The CDR3 has 15 residues. Germline V gives CDR1 SGHRS, CDR2 YFSETQ. CDR3 bases: TGCGCCAGCAGCTTGACCGGGACAGGATACGCCACCATATATTTT. This sequence encodes CASSLTGTGYATIYF.

The chain uses TRBV9 and TRBJ2-3, with D perhaps TRBD2 (5 bases). The CDR3 covers 15 residues. The germline V and J ends were trimmed by 4 bases and 4 bases, with 16 bases remaining between them. CDR1 is SGDLS and CDR2 is YYNGEE in the germline V gene. The DNA for the CDR3 is TGTGCCAGCAGCACCGCGGGCCGAAGCCCAGATACGCAGTATTTT. It specifies CASSTAGRSPDTQYF.

The chain combines TRBV2 with TRBJ1-5; maybe TRBD1 (6 bases). The CDR3 covers 13 residues. Per the germline V gene, CDR1 is SNHLY and CDR2 is FYNNEI. The V and J ends lost 4 bases and 7 bases respectively, with 11 bases between them. The CDR3 DNA follows: TGTGCCAGCAGTGGGACAGAAAAGCAGCCCCAGCATTTT. This encodes CASSGTEKQPQHF. The full variable domain, in which reference TRBV2 and TRBJ1-5 provide the parts outside the CDR3, is EPEVTQTPSHQVTQMGQEVILRCVPISNHLYFYWYRQILGQKVEFLVSFYNNEISEKSEIFDDQFSVERPDGSNFTLKIRSTKLEDSAMYFCASSGTEKQPQHFGDGTRLSIL.

This clone was seen a few times. The chain couples TRBV5-8 to TRBJ2-7; D unclear. The CDR3 length is 11 residues. From germline, CDR1 is SGHTS and CDR2 YDEGEE. Trimming shortened V by 0 bases and J by 9 bases, and 7 bases separated the two germline ends. CDR3: CASSLAVWQYF. The CDR3 DNA reads TGTGCCAGCAGCTTGGCCGTTTGGCAGTACTTC.

This clone was detected a few times. V usage is TRBV7-9 and J usage is TRBJ1-4; 11 positions agree with TRBD1. In germline, CDR1 is SEHNR, CDR2 FQNEAQ (reference sequence). V was pared by 6 bases and J by 7 bases, with 7 bases of the junction left unmatched. The CDR3 consists of 15 residues. CDR3 protein: CASRISGQGGEKLFF. CDR3 DNA sequence: TGTGCCAGCAGGATCTCGGGACAGGGGGGTGAAAAACTGTTTTTT.

This chain uses TRBV18 with TRBJ1-4; no reliable D call. Germline lookup yields CDR1 KGHSH and CDR2 LQKENI. Trimming shortened V by 1 base and J by 6 bases, and 9 bases separated the two germline ends. There are 14 residues in the CDR3. The CDR3 sequence is CASSPRQADEKLFF. CDR3 nucleotides: TGTGCCAGCTCACCACGGCAGGCTGATGAAAAACTGTTTTTT.

The CDR3 here is CASSTRTESYEQYF. Here the CDR3 DNA reads TGTGCCAGCAGCACACGGACAGAGTCCTACGAGCAGTACTTC. The chain combines TRBV21-1 with TRBJ2-7; the D call TRBD1 from the table was never checked on the DNA. TRBV21-1 is noted as a pseudogene. CDR3 length: 14 amino acids.

This clone was picked up one time. The V call is TRBV2, the J call TRBJ2-2, with 7 bases lining up with TRBD1. The CDR3 contains 15 residues. Germline V gene lookup returns CDR1 SNHLY and CDR2 FYNNEI. V trimming: 4 bases; J trimming: 4 bases; junction bases outside the gene matches: 6. CDR3 DNA sequence: TGTGCCAGCAGTGCCTTCGGGACAGTCACCGGGGAGCTGTTTTTT. Its translation is CASSAFGTVTGELFF.

The chain couples TRBV5-4 to TRBJ1-2; D not certain. Germline CDR1 reads SGHNT; CDR2 reads YYREEE (reference sequence). This CDR3 contains 16 residues. Trimming pared 5 bases from V and 6 bases from J, leaving 23 bases between. CDR3 sequence: CASRTVGGSIIHGYTF. DNA of the CDR3: TGTGCCAGCAGAACTGTGGGAGGCTCTATAATTCATGGCTACACCTTC. The full variable domain, completed using reference TRBV5-4 and TRBJ1-2, is ETGVTQSPTHLIKTRGQQVTLRCSSQSGHNTVSWYQQALGQGPQFIFQYYREEENGRGNFPPRFSGLQFPNYSSELNVNALELDDSALYLCASRTVGGSIIHGYTFGSGTRLTVV.

This clone was counted at least ten times. V is TRBV30 and J is TRBJ1-3, with 9 bases that match TRBD1. The ends lost 2 bases at V and 4 bases at J; junction bases unmatched: 3. Germline CDR1 GTSNPN, CDR2 SVGIG (reference sequence). The CDR3 loop spans 14 amino acids. CDR3 nucleotides: TGTGCCTGGAGTCCTGGGACAGGGGGAAACACCATATATTTT. Protein sequence: CAWSPGTGGNTIYF.

V and J are TRBV12-3 or TRBV12-4 and TRBJ1-1; D remains ambiguous. Trimming left V 4 bases short and J 2 bases short, with 5 bases between. The CDR3 is 12 residues long. The CDR3 protein is CASSSRNTEAFF. CDR3 DNA sequence: TGTGCCAGCAGTTCTAGAAACACTGAAGCTTTCTTT.

This chain connects TRBV12-3 or TRBV12-4 to TRBJ1-4; D perhaps matches TRBD1 (5 bases). V lost 7 bases and J lost 6, with 12 bases in between. This CDR3 is built from 13 residues. The CDR3 reads CASTLWGDEKLFF. In DNA form, the CDR3 reads TGTGCCAGCACCTTATGGGGGGATGAAAAACTGTTTTTT.

The chain has TRBV7-2 and TRBJ1-2; D uncertain. V was trimmed by 1 base and J by 10 bases, leaving 16 bases between them. Looked up from germline, CDR1 is SGHTA and CDR2 is FQGNSA. CDR3 length: 14 amino acids. The DNA of the CDR3 is TGTGCCAGCAGCTTAGATTCGGGGAAGCGGGACTACACCTTC. It yields the protein CASSLDSGKRDYTF.

The V gene is TRBV5-4, the J gene TRBJ1-2, with D perhaps matching TRBD1 (6 bases). Germline-derived CDR1 and CDR2 are SGHNT and YYREEE (reference sequence). Trimming took 0 bases from V and 2 from J, leaving 11 bases between them. The CDR3 is 15 residues long. CDR3 DNA: TGTGCCAGCAGCTTGGCAGGCAGGGGAAACTATGGCTACACCTTC. Translating it yields CASSLAGRGNYGYTF.

This chain links TRBV30 with TRBJ2-5; D is perhaps TRBD1 (6 bases). Trimming cost V 5 bases and J 3 bases, with 13 bases left between them. The CDR3 consists of 13 residues. Germline V gene data show CDR1 as GTSNPN and CDR2 as SVGIG (reference sequence). The CDR3: CAWETGREETQYF. The CDR3 bases are TGTGCCTGGGAGACAGGACGGGAAGAGACCCAGTACTTC.